This TCR beta chain derives from a study of blood T cells in healthy people across ages. This clonotype was counted at least ten times. Its antigen is unknown. Germline CDR1 and CDR2: DFQATT and SNEGSKA (reference sequence). V was shortened by 6 bases and J by 3 bases, with 5 bases between the two germline ends. The CDR3 has 10 amino acids. Together with a sample-barcoded 5' primer, a J-beta primer mix was included in a second PCR lasting roughly 6 to 12 cycles. Each of the cDNA molecules was tagged by a template-switch adaptor with 12 random nucleotides. TCRdb ran MiXCR on the 5' RACE reads and lists one entry per CDR3 protein. This table has some 790,000 distinct CDR3 sequences, 29% appearing once. Study-level points and caveats: Naive T cell percentage by flow cytometry tracked strongly with beta diversity. Versus aged donors, long-lived donors had higher diversity and more naive CD4+ cells. In older individuals, TCR beta diversity per million T cells was lower, falling roughly linearly with age.

The source of this sequence is a woman aged 80 or older in good health. Sequencing input: blood. This rearrangement joins TRBV20-1 to TRBJ2-5; unclear D gene. The DNA of the CDR3 is TGCAGTGCGGGAAAAGAGACCCAGTACTTC. It encodes CSAGKETQYF.